This paragraph covers one T cell receptor beta chain sequence. The sample is drawn from a study of blood T cell repertoires in COVID-19. Germline CDR1 reads ENHRY; CDR2 reads SYGVKD. This CDR3 comprises 14 residues. After removal of 6 bases from V and 5 bases from J, the junction contained 3 bases not matched to a gene. The table came from immunoSEQ multiplex PCR; TCRdb's copy has only in-frame clones and leaves some out. The sample has just over 650,000 clones; 75% to 90% are singletons. Sequenced: peripheral blood. The rearrangement uses TRBV10-3 and TRBJ2-1, with 11 nucleotides matching TRBD2. This TCR came from a woman younger than 30 with acute or convalescent COVID-19. In DNA form, the CDR3 reads TGTGCCATCAGAGGGACTAGCGGAAACAATGAGCAGTTCTTC. It codes for CAIRGTSGNNEQFF.